Following are 3 T cell receptor beta chains from one sample sequenced in a study of beta chain features in type 1 diabetes. As every portion of the isolated RNA was reverse transcribed, the sequencing read expressed TCRB transcripts. The method was immunoSEQ multiplex PCR; TCRdb's version includes in-frame clones alone and lacks a portion of them. The top ten hold more than 0.015% of the sample, which has 250,000 to 350,000 clones, approximately 11% seen once. Specimen: naive CD4+ T cells from blood. The receptors stem from a woman aged 30 to 39 in good health.

V gene TRBV7-2 combines with J gene TRBJ1-5; D call uncertain. Germline-derived CDR1 and CDR2 are SGHTA and FQGNSA. The CDR3 consists of 15 residues. V was shortened by 1 base and J by 3 bases, with 10 bases between the two germline ends. The CDR3 coding sequence is TGTGCCAGCAGCTTAGTGGCACAAACCAATCAGCCCCAGCATTTT. This encodes CASSLVAQTNQPQHF.

This clone was detected a few times. This rearrangement joins TRBV18 to TRBJ2-1; perhaps TRBD1 as D (6 bases). Trimming took off 1 base at V and 4 bases at J, with 11 bases between the two ends. Per the germline V gene, CDR1 is KGHSH and CDR2 is LQKENI. The CDR3 contains 15 residues. The chain's CDR3 is CASSPLTGQYNEQFF. The CDR3 DNA sequence: TGTGCCAGCTCACCACTCACAGGGCAATACAATGAGCAGTTCTTC.

This clone was detected a few times. The V gene is TRBV4-2, the J gene TRBJ2-1; the match to TRBD2 covers 12 bases. The CDR3 runs 18 residues. CDR1 LGHNA and CDR2 YNFKEQ come from the germline V gene. J gave up 5 bases and V 3 bases, and 11 bases lay outside the gene matches. CDR3 sequence reads: CASSQTSGSSRTHNEQFF. Here the CDR3 DNA reads TGTGCCAGCAGCCAGACTAGCGGGAGCTCGAGAACACACAATGAGCAGTTCTTC.